The T cell receptor beta chain under discussion was sequenced for a study of cytomegalovirus exposure and HLA in healthy donors. Study conclusions and caveats: Cytomegalovirus association was assigned to about 180 TCR beta chains. Specific recognition of CMV antigens was confirmed in vitro for a few chains (all CMV-associated).

The germline V gene has CDR1 SNHLY and CDR2 FYNNEI. V lost 4 bases, J lost 4 bases, and 8 bases lay in between. This CDR3 spans 12 amino acids. A word on this clone: Its antigen is unknown.

Clones were read by immunoSEQ multiplex PCR, and TCRdb kept only the in-frame ones, dropping some. Here the sample spans roughly 330,000 clones, roughly nine tenths being singletons. Source material: PBMCs. The rearrangement uses TRBV2 and TRBJ2-7; no clear D gene. The source of this sequence is a woman aged 25-40 years in good health and CMV-seropositive. The CDR3 reads CASSALYYEQYF. DNA for the CDR3: TGTGCCAGCAGTGCACTTTATTACGAGCAGTACTTC.